This TCR beta chain emerged from a study of blood T cell repertoires in COVID-19. Study summary: Researchers got acute and convalescent COVID-19 samples from the United States, Italy and Spain.

The length of the CDR3 is 13 residues. The V and J ends lost 6 bases and 5 bases respectively, with 11 bases between them. Germline V gives CDR1 MDHEN, CDR2 SYDVKM. Sequencing was performed with immunoSEQ multiplex PCR; in TCRdb, only in-frame clones are kept and a portion is missing. The data show about 68,000 clones, with about 85% seen just once and roughly 3.6% held by the top ten. The Seattle patients joined while their infection was active and were tracked longitudinally afterward. V and J are TRBV28 and TRBJ1-5; tentatively, D is TRBD1 (5 bases). The receptor was derived from a woman aged 45-59 years with COVID-19, enrolled during active disease. The source material was peripheral blood. CDR3 region: CASSLGGHQPQHF. CDR3 nucleotides: TGTGCCAGCAGCCTCGGGGGACATCAGCCCCAGCATTTT.